This T cell receptor beta chain comes out of a study of OX40 agonist ivuxolimab in advanced cancers. Some clones are missing from TCRdb's copy, which holds only in-frame ones; the method was immunoSEQ multiplex PCR. The sample lists tens of thousands of clones; around 90% were seen once. The germline V gene has CDR1 SGHAT and CDR2 FQNNGV. This CDR3 region has 15 residues. Trimming pared 4 bases from V and 5 bases from J, leaving 18 bases between. This material consisted of CD4+ or CD8+ T cells sorted from blood, taken in a trial of the OX40 agonist ivuxolimab. The clonotype was recovered from an adult with an advanced solid tumor such as melanoma, head and neck, liver or kidney cancer. The chain carries TRBV11-2 and TRBJ2-7, with D perhaps assigned TRBD1 or TRBD2 (5 bases each). The CDR3 reads CASSWDGPLVDEQYF. CDR3 DNA: TGTGCCAGCAGCTGGGACGGCCCCCTCGTCGACGAGCAGTACTTC.